A selection of T cell receptor beta chains follows, all from one sample in a study of identical twins. From the 5' RACE reads, TCRdb called clonotypes with MiXCR, one entry per CDR3 protein. The sample carries 1.5 million to 2 million distinct CDR3 sequences, about 32% recorded once. Input material: cord blood. The receptors were sampled from a newborn girl in good health. The CDR3 runs from the conserved cysteine through the conserved F or W. Fields, in order: V gene, J gene, clone size, D gene, CDR3 DNA, CDR3 protein. The D gene is left open where the match is weak. A row's size may be missing; if present it is once, few, many or a size class.

>TRBV12-3/TRBV12-4|TRBJ2-5|many|TRBD1
TGTGCCAGCAGATGGACAGGGGAAGAGACCCAGTACTTC
CASRWTGEETQYF
>TRBV12-3/TRBV12-4|TRBJ2-1|.|TRBD2
TGTGCCAGCAGTCAGGAAATAGCGGGAGAATCCTACAATGAGCAGTTCTTC
CASSQEIAGESYNEQFF
>TRBV7-9|TRBJ2-7|few|TRBD2
TGTGCCAGCAGCTTAGTGCGGGAGGGGTACGAGCAGTACTTC
CASSLVREGYEQYF
>TRBV7-2|TRBJ2-3|many|.
TGTGCCAGCAGCTCGGGACTCAACACAGATACGCAGTATTTT
CASSSGLNTDTQYF
>TRBV6-5|TRBJ2-7|.|TRBD1
TGTGCCAGCAGTTTCAACCTCGGGACGGGACAGAGGTACGAGCAGTACTTC
CASSFNLGTGQRYEQYF
>TRBV2|TRBJ2-3|few|TRBD2
TGTGCCAGCAGTGAAACTAGCGGGGGGGCCGATGATACGCAGTATTTT
CASSETSGGADDTQYF
>TRBV20-1|TRBJ1-4|.|.
TGCAGTGCTAGCCGGACAGCCGGCAATGAAAAACTGTTTTTT
CSASRTAGNEKLFF
>TRBV14|TRBJ2-5|.|.
TGTGCCAGCAGCCAATTATGGTTCAGGGTGGAGACCCAGTCCTTC
CASSQLWFRVETQSF
>TRBV11-1|TRBJ2-4|few|TRBD2
TGTGCCAGCAGTAGCGGGGGGAGCAAAAACATTCAGTACTTC
CASSSGGSKNIQYF
>TRBV12-3/TRBV12-4|TRBJ2-3|.|TRBD2
TGTGCCAGCAGTTTTCGGGAGGGCCGGCATACGCAGTATTTT
CASSFREGRHTQYF
>TRBV20-1|TRBJ1-2|.|.
TGCAGTGCTAGAAGCCCCCCGACAGCCTTTCGCCTATATGGCTACACCTTC
CSARSPPTAFRLYGYTF
>TRBV4-2|TRBJ1-1|.|.
TGTGCCAGCAGCCAACGTGGAAGGGACACTGAAGCTTTCTTT
CASSQRGRDTEAFF
>TRBV12-3/TRBV12-4|TRBJ2-1|.|.
TGTGCCAGCAGCTTCCCGGGCTCCATTGAGCAGTTCTTC
CASSFPGSIEQFF
>TRBV15|TRBJ2-4|few|.
TGTGCCACCAGCGATAACACTCCACGGACACCCAGGTACTTC
CATSDNTPRTPRYF
>TRBV4-2|TRBJ1-1|.|TRBD1
TGTGCCAGCAGCCAAGGTCCGCGTGGGGACAGGCTTACTTTCTTT
CASSQGPRGDRLTFF
>TRBV4-2|TRBJ1-2|many|.
TGTGCCAGCAGCCAAGATGAACTCTATGGCTACACCTTC
CASSQDELYGYTF
>TRBV4-1|TRBJ2-7|many|.
TGCGCCAGCAGCCAAGACAGAGTCTCCTACGAGCAGTACTTC
CASSQDRVSYEQYF
>TRBV7-9|TRBJ2-7|.|.
TGTGCTAGCAGCTTAGCGGATACAACCGAGCAGTACTTC
CASSLADTTEQYF
>TRBV30|TRBJ1-4|.|TRBD1
TGTGCCTGGAAGGGGACAGGGAATGAAAAACTGTTTTTT
CAWKGTGNEKLFF
>TRBV5-1|TRBJ2-1|.|TRBD1
TGCGCCAGTACCCCCGGGACAGGGGACAATGAGCAGTTCTTC
CASTPGTGDNEQFF
>TRBV18|TRBJ1-2|few|TRBD1
TGTGCCAGCTCACCAGGACAGGGGAACTCTAACTATGGCTACACCTTC
CASSPGQGNSNYGYTF
>TRBV11-2|TRBJ2-1|.|.
TGTGCCGGCAGCCTCTGGACGGGGAGCTCCTACAATGAGCGGTTCTTC
CAGSLWTGSSYNERFF
>TRBV10-3|TRBJ2-5|few|.
TGTGCCATCAGTGATCCTAGGCGGGGTCTACTCCAAGAGACCCAGTACTTC
CAISDPRRGLLQETQYF
>TRBV6-6|TRBJ2-5|many|.
TGTGCCAGCAGTTACTCAGCCGAGACCCAGTACTTC
CASSYSAETQYF
>TRBV20-1|TRBJ2-3|.|TRBD1
TGCAGTGCTAAAGACAGGGGGCGCACAGATGCGCAGTATTTT
CSAKDRGRTDAQYF
>TRBV20-1|TRBJ2-1|.|.
TGCAGTGCTAGTTGCCCGCGGTGGGAGGGGGCACACAATGAGCAGTTCTTC
CSASCPRWEGAHNEQFF
>TRBV14|TRBJ2-3|many|.
TGTGCCAGCAGCCAAGATTGGGGGATGGGCACAGATACGCAGTATTTT
CASSQDWGMGTDTQYF
>TRBV4-2|TRBJ2-7|few|TRBD2
TGTGCCAGCAGTTCTACCGGGACTAGCGGCTTCTACGAGCAGTACTTC
CASSSTGTSGFYEQYF
>TRBV5-1|TRBJ2-3|few|.
TGCGCCAGCAGGTTGATGTGGGGGAGGACAGATACGCAGTATTTT
CASRLMWGRTDTQYF
>TRBV28|TRBJ2-1|.|TRBD2
TGTGCCAGCAGGTACAAGGGCGGCGGGAGCTCCTACAATGAGCAGTTCTTC
CASRYKGGGSSYNEQFF
>TRBV28|TRBJ2-7|few|TRBD1
TGTGCCAGCAGCCTGACAGGGGGCGCGTTATACGAGCAGTACTTC
CASSLTGGALYEQYF
>TRBV7-9|TRBJ2-7|few|.
TGTGCCAGCAGCTTAGAATGGCAGCTTCGCTCCTACGAGCAGTACTTC
CASSLEWQLRSYEQYF
>TRBV10-3|TRBJ2-1|.|TRBD2
TGTGCCATCAGAAGAACTAGCGGGAGCTACAATGAGCAGTTCTTC
CAIRRTSGSYNEQFF
>TRBV24-1|TRBJ1-2|.|.
TGTGCCACCAGTGATTTAGGGACCAACGGGGGCTACACCTTC
CATSDLGTNGGYTF
>TRBV7-2|TRBJ2-1|few|.
TGTGCCAGCAGCCTTCGGGGGAATGGGCAGTTCTTC
CASSLRGNGQFF
>TRBV12-3/TRBV12-4|TRBJ2-7|few|TRBD1
TGTGCCAGCAGTTTCTGGACAGGGACCTACGAGCAGTACTTC
CASSFWTGTYEQYF
>TRBV4-1|TRBJ2-5|.|TRBD1
TGCGCCAGCAGCCAAGGCCGGGACAGGATATACAATGAGCAGTACTTC
CASSQGRDRIYNEQYF
>TRBV2|TRBJ2-6|.|.
TGTGCCATCCTCTCTGGGGCCAACGTCCTGACTTTC
CAILSGANVLTF
>TRBV5-5|TRBJ1-4|once|.
TGTGCCAGTAGCCCCGGGACGATCAACGAAAAACTGTTTTTT
CASSPGTINEKLFF
>TRBV2|TRBJ2-1|few|TRBD2
TGTGCCAGCAGTGGGTACTTAGCGGGAGGGGTCGCGTTCAATGAGCAGTTCTTC
CASSGYLAGGVAFNEQFF
>TRBV28|TRBJ2-5|.|TRBD2
TGTGCCAGCAGTTCCGGGACTAGCGGAGACAATGAGCAGTACTTC
CASSSGTSGDNEQYF
>TRBV4-2|TRBJ2-2|.|.
TGTGCCAGCAGCCAAGATCTTGACGGTACGCCCTCGAACACCGGGGAGCTGTTTTTT
CASSQDLDGTPSNTGELFF
>TRBV4-2|TRBJ2-5|few|TRBD2
TGTGCCAGCAGCCAAGGTAGCGGGAGGAGTTCCGTGGAGACCCAGTACTTC
CASSQGSGRSSVETQYF